The rows below give T cell receptor beta chains drawn from one sample of a study of shared clonotypes between healthy human individuals. TCRdb's copy holds only in-frame clones and misses some; the assay was immunoSEQ multiplex PCR. The sample records a few million clones, 93% being singletons. Specimen: naive CD4+ T cells from PBMCs. All receptors derive from a young man in good health. Some clones in this sample may be carry-over from other donors' samples. Each CDR3 is given with its conserved first and last residue. The D gene is left open where the match is weak. Clone size, where shown, is once, few, many, or a class for clones that have expanded.

cdr3_nt: TGTGCCAGCAGTTTAGGTCTGTGGGAGGGGGACGTGGGTTACGAGCAGTACTTC
cdr3_aa: CASSLGLWEGDVGYEQYF
clone_size: -
v_call: TRBV28
d_call: -
j_call: TRBJ2-7

cdr3_nt: TGTGCCAGCAGTTTCTTTCGTCAAAAACTGTTTTTT
cdr3_aa: CASSFFRQKLFF
clone_size: once
v_call: TRBV28
d_call: -
j_call: TRBJ1-4

cdr3_nt: TGTGCCAGCATGGGGGGCTCTGGAAACACCATATATTTT
cdr3_aa: CASMGGSGNTIYF
clone_size: -
v_call: TRBV6-1
d_call: -
j_call: TRBJ1-3

cdr3_nt: TGTGCCAGCAGCTTGTTGGGCAGGGCGAACACTGAAGCTTTCTTT
cdr3_aa: CASSLLGRANTEAFF
clone_size: once
v_call: TRBV5-6
d_call: -
j_call: TRBJ1-1

cdr3_nt: TGTGCCAGCAGCCGGGACAGGGGAACTGAAGCTTTCTTT
cdr3_aa: CASSRDRGTEAFF
clone_size: -
v_call: TRBV11-3
d_call: TRBD1
j_call: TRBJ1-1

cdr3_nt: TGTGCCAGCACGCTAGGGTACGAGCAGTACTTC
cdr3_aa: CASTLGYEQYF
clone_size: -
v_call: TRBV6-6
d_call: -
j_call: TRBJ2-7

cdr3_nt: TGTGCCAGCAGTGAAATCGGAGCCATCGGCACAGATACGCAGTATTTT
cdr3_aa: CASSEIGAIGTDTQYF
clone_size: -
v_call: TRBV6-1
d_call: -
j_call: TRBJ2-3

cdr3_nt: TGTGCCAGCAGCTTAGCGCCTTCGGCCGAGCAGTACTTC
cdr3_aa: CASSLAPSAEQYF
clone_size: -
v_call: TRBV7-7
d_call: -
j_call: TRBJ2-7

cdr3_nt: TGTGCCTGGAGTGTGCGTAGGAATCAGCCCCAGCATTTT
cdr3_aa: CAWSVRRNQPQHF
clone_size: few
v_call: TRBV30
d_call: -
j_call: TRBJ1-5

cdr3_nt: TGCGCCACTACAAGGACTAGCGGGAGCGGCTACAATGAGCAGTTCTTC
cdr3_aa: CATTRTSGSGYNEQFF
clone_size: -
v_call: TRBV5-1
d_call: TRBD2
j_call: TRBJ2-1

cdr3_nt: TGTGCCAGCTCCGGGCGACAGGGGCGTCAGGGGCCCCAGCATTTT
cdr3_aa: CASSGRQGRQGPQHF
clone_size: -
v_call: TRBV7-9
d_call: TRBD1
j_call: TRBJ1-5

cdr3_nt: TGTGCCAGCAGCCCGAGCGGGAATTCCTACAATGAGCAGTTCTTC
cdr3_aa: CASSPSGNSYNEQFF
clone_size: -
v_call: TRBV7-2
d_call: TRBD2
j_call: TRBJ2-1

cdr3_nt: TGTGCCAGCAGTTCGAACCGGGACAGGGGGCCGAGTGAAAAACTGTTTTTT
cdr3_aa: CASSSNRDRGPSEKLFF
clone_size: -
v_call: TRBV28
d_call: TRBD1
j_call: TRBJ1-4

cdr3_nt: TGTGCCACCCGTTCTAGCACAGATACGCAGTATTTT
cdr3_aa: CATRSSTDTQYF
clone_size: -
v_call: TRBV10-3
d_call: -
j_call: TRBJ2-3

cdr3_nt: TGTGCCAGCAGCTTATTCAGGAATGAGCAGTTCTTC
cdr3_aa: CASSLFRNEQFF
clone_size: -
v_call: TRBV7-9
d_call: -
j_call: TRBJ2-1

cdr3_nt: TGTGCCAGCAGCCAGGTTTTCTCTAGCGAGCCCTACGAGCAGTACTTC
cdr3_aa: CASSQVFSSEPYEQYF
clone_size: once
v_call: TRBV4-2
d_call: -
j_call: TRBJ2-7

cdr3_nt: TGTGCCACCAGTCGGGGACTGAGCTCCTACGAGCAGTACTTC
cdr3_aa: CATSRGLSSYEQYF
clone_size: -
v_call: TRBV15
d_call: -
j_call: TRBJ2-7

cdr3_nt: TGTGCCAGCAGCTTAGCGCTTGCGGGATCCCAAGAGACCCAGTACTTC
cdr3_aa: CASSLALAGSQETQYF
clone_size: -
v_call: TRBV7-8
d_call: -
j_call: TRBJ2-5

cdr3_nt: TGTGCCAGCAAGACTAGGGGTGGTGAGCAGTTCTTC
cdr3_aa: CASKTRGGEQFF
clone_size: -
v_call: TRBV6-5
d_call: -
j_call: TRBJ2-1

cdr3_nt: TGTGCCAGCAATTCCTTGGGGGGATACGAGCAGTACTTC
cdr3_aa: CASNSLGGYEQYF
clone_size: -
v_call: TRBV2
d_call: -
j_call: TRBJ2-7

cdr3_nt: TGTGCCAGTTGGGACAGAAACACTGAAGCTTTCTTT
cdr3_aa: CASWDRNTEAFF
clone_size: few
v_call: TRBV28
d_call: TRBD1
j_call: TRBJ1-1

cdr3_nt: TGTGCCAGCAGCTTTACAGGGGCGTACCAAGAGACCCAGTACTTC
cdr3_aa: CASSFTGAYQETQYF
clone_size: -
v_call: TRBV11-2
d_call: TRBD1
j_call: TRBJ2-5

cdr3_nt: TGTGCCAGCAGCTTATGGGGCAGGGATAATTCACCCCTCCACTTT
cdr3_aa: CASSLWGRDNSPLHF
clone_size: -
v_call: TRBV11-2
d_call: -
j_call: TRBJ1-6

cdr3_nt: TGTGCCAGCAGCGTAGGAGGGAGGACAGATACGCAGTATTTT
cdr3_aa: CASSVGGRTDTQYF
clone_size: -
v_call: TRBV9
d_call: -
j_call: TRBJ2-3

cdr3_nt: TGCGCCAGCAGCGAGGGGCTTAACACTGAAGCTTTCTTT
cdr3_aa: CASSEGLNTEAFF
clone_size: -
v_call: TRBV5-1
d_call: -
j_call: TRBJ1-1

cdr3_nt: TGTGCCAGCAGTTTAGTCGCTGGCTATGGCTACACCTTC
cdr3_aa: CASSLVAGYGYTF
clone_size: -
v_call: TRBV27
d_call: -
j_call: TRBJ1-2

cdr3_nt: TGTGCCAGCAGTTCCCTTAAGAGGGAAAAGTACTTC
cdr3_aa: CASSSLKREKYF
clone_size: -
v_call: TRBV27
d_call: -
j_call: TRBJ2-7

cdr3_nt: TGTGCCAGCAGTGAAGGACAGGGGAGGGGATATAGCAATCAGCCCCAGCATTTT
cdr3_aa: CASSEGQGRGYSNQPQHF
clone_size: -
v_call: TRBV2
d_call: TRBD1
j_call: TRBJ1-5

cdr3_nt: TGTGCCAGCAGCTTCGGGACTAGCGGGAGTTCCTACGAGCAGTACTTC
cdr3_aa: CASSFGTSGSSYEQYF
clone_size: -
v_call: TRBV11-2
d_call: TRBD2
j_call: TRBJ2-7

cdr3_nt: TGTGCCAGCAGCCAGGGCACTGAAGCTTTCTTT
cdr3_aa: CASSQGTEAFF
clone_size: -
v_call: TRBV11-2
d_call: -
j_call: TRBJ1-1

cdr3_nt: TGCGCCAGCAGCTCGACGGGACAGACCTACGAGCAGTACTTC
cdr3_aa: CASSSTGQTYEQYF
clone_size: -
v_call: TRBV10-1
d_call: TRBD1
j_call: TRBJ2-7

cdr3_nt: TGTGCCAGCAGCTTAGGTCCCAACATCGACTACAATGAGCAGTTCTTC
cdr3_aa: CASSLGPNIDYNEQFF
clone_size: once
v_call: TRBV7-9
d_call: -
j_call: TRBJ2-1

cdr3_nt: TGCGCCAGCAGCCAAGGGGCCGGACAGGGGCCTTACGAGCAGTACTTC
cdr3_aa: CASSQGAGQGPYEQYF
clone_size: -
v_call: TRBV4-1
d_call: TRBD1
j_call: TRBJ2-7

cdr3_nt: TGCAGCGTTGACCCGGGGAACGAAAAACTGTTTTTT
cdr3_aa: CSVDPGNEKLFF
clone_size: -
v_call: TRBV29-1
d_call: -
j_call: TRBJ1-4

cdr3_nt: TGTGCCAGCAGTGCCCCGACAGGGTTCGGTAATCGGGAGCAGTACTTC
cdr3_aa: CASSAPTGFGNREQYF
clone_size: -
v_call: TRBV6-1
d_call: TRBD1
j_call: TRBJ2-7

cdr3_nt: TGCGCCAGCAGGATGACAGGGGATCATTCACCCCTCCACTTT
cdr3_aa: CASRMTGDHSPLHF
clone_size: -
v_call: TRBV5-1
d_call: TRBD1
j_call: TRBJ1-6

cdr3_nt: TGTGCCAGCAGTCTCACCGGCGCTAACTATGGCTACACCTTC
cdr3_aa: CASSLTGANYGYTF
clone_size: once
v_call: TRBV28
d_call: -
j_call: TRBJ1-2

cdr3_nt: TGTGCCAGCAGCCCCGGGACTACTTCCTACAATGAGCAGTTCTTC
cdr3_aa: CASSPGTTSYNEQFF
clone_size: -
v_call: TRBV7-3
d_call: TRBD2
j_call: TRBJ2-1

cdr3_nt: TGTGCCAGCAGCTTAGGAGGACAGGGAACCTATGGCTACACCTTC
cdr3_aa: CASSLGGQGTYGYTF
clone_size: -
v_call: TRBV7-6
d_call: TRBD1
j_call: TRBJ1-2

cdr3_nt: TGTGCCAGCAGTTTAACGGCCCAGAACACTGAAGCTTTCTTT
cdr3_aa: CASSLTAQNTEAFF
clone_size: -
v_call: TRBV6-4
d_call: -
j_call: TRBJ1-1